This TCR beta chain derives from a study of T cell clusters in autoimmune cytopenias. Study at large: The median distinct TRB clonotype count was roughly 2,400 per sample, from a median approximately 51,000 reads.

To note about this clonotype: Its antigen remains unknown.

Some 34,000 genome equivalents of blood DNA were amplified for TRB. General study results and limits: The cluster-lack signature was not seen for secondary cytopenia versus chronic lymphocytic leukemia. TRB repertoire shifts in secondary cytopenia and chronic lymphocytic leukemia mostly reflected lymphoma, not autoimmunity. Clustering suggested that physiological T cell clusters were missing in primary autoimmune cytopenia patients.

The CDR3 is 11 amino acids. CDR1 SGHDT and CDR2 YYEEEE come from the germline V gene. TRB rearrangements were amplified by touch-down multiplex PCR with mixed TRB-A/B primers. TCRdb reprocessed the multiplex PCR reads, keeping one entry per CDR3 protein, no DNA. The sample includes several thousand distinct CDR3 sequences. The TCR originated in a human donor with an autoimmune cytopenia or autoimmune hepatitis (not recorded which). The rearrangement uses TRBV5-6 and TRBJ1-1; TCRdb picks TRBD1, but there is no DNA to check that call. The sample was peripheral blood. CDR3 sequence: CASSWGGAAFF.